Listed below are T cell receptor beta chains from one sample, sequenced in a study of blood T cell repertoires in COVID-19. Clones were read by immunoSEQ multiplex PCR, and TCRdb kept only the in-frame ones, dropping some. Here the sample spans some 400,000 clones, 90% being singletons. The sequenced sample consisted of peripheral blood. All receptors derive from a man younger than 35 with active or convalescent COVID-19. The CDR3 runs from the conserved cysteine through the conserved F or W. A D gene is named only where the DNA matches it firmly. Size values are once, few and many counts, or a class for expanded clones, and some rows have none.

v_gene,j_gene,d_gene,abundance,CDR3nt,CDR3aa
TRBV6-5,TRBJ2-2,-,-,TGTGCCAGTTCCCGGCGGCGGGACACCGGGGAGCTGTTTTTT,CASSRRRDTGELFF
TRBV4-3,TRBJ1-2,-,once,TGCGCCAGCAGCCAAGAGGGGCGGAGTTTCTATGGCTACACCTTC,CASSQEGRSFYGYTF
TRBV18,TRBJ1-1,-,-,TGTGCCAGCTCCCCAAAGACAGGAGCTGAAGCTTTCTTT,CASSPKTGAEAFF
TRBV5-1,TRBJ1-4,-,-,TGCGCCAGCAGCGTTCTGTCAACTAATGAAAAACTGTTTTTT,CASSVLSTNEKLFF
TRBV28,TRBJ2-7,TRBD1,once,TGTGCCAGCAGACCCCCCGGACAGGCAGGGTACGAGCAGTACTTC,CASRPPGQAGYEQYF
TRBV7-2,TRBJ2-1,TRBD2,-,TGTGCCAGCAGCTTGACTAGCGGAAACTTCAATGAGCAGTTCTTC,CASSLTSGNFNEQFF
TRBV7-2,TRBJ1-2,-,-,TGTGCCAGCAGAACTCACCGGGACGGGACTCTAGGCTACACCTTC,CASRTHRDGTLGYTF
TRBV7-9,TRBJ1-4,TRBD1,-,TGTGCCAGCAGTTACGGACAGGGCAGATCAACTAATGAAAAACTGTTTTTT,CASSYGQGRSTNEKLFF
TRBV7-3,TRBJ2-3,TRBD2,-,TGTGCCAGCAGCTCGGGGACTAGCGGGGGAAATACGCAGTATTTT,CASSSGTSGGNTQYF
TRBV21-1,TRBJ1-1,-,many,TGTGCCAGCAGCGCATGGACAGGGGGGACCACTGAAGCTTTCTTT,CASSAWTGGTTEAFF
TRBV6-2/TRBV6-3,TRBJ2-7,-,-,TGTGCCAGCAGTCCCCAAGCCCCAGGGGCCGACGAGCAGTACTTC,CASSPQAPGADEQYF
TRBV5-4,TRBJ1-2,TRBD1,-,TGTGCCAGCAGGACGGACAGGTCCTACGATGGCTACACCTTC,CASRTDRSYDGYTF
TRBV19,TRBJ2-2,-,-,TGTGCCAGTAGTCAGGGGTGGTCCGGGGAGCTGTTTTTT,CASSQGWSGELFF
TRBV11-3,TRBJ1-1,-,once,TGTGCCAGCAGCTTAGTTCGGAACACTGAAGCTTTCTTT,CASSLVRNTEAFF
TRBV10-3,TRBJ2-2,-,-,TGTGCCATCAGCCCACAGGGCTCCGGGGAGCTGTTTTTT,CAISPQGSGELFF
TRBV4-3,TRBJ2-5,TRBD1,-,TGCGCCAGCAGCCAAGGGGGGACAGGGTTAGAGACCCAGTACTTC,CASSQGGTGLETQYF
TRBV24-1,TRBJ1-1,-,-,TGTGCCACCAGTGATGCGGAGGGGAGAGGGACTGAAGCTTTCTTT,CATSDAEGRGTEAFF
TRBV27,TRBJ2-3,-,-,TGTGCCAGCAGTTTTACGGGGATTAGCACAGATACGCAGTATTTT,CASSFTGISTDTQYF
TRBV7-2,TRBJ1-5,TRBD1,-,TGTGCCAGCAGCCAGGACAGGGGCCAGCCCCAGCATTTT,CASSQDRGQPQHF
TRBV4-3,TRBJ1-5,TRBD1,-,TGCGCCAGCAGCCAAGGGGTAACAGGGGACAATCAGCCCCAGCATTTT,CASSQGVTGDNQPQHF
TRBV9,TRBJ2-7,TRBD1,-,TGTGCCAGCAGCGCGGGAGGGGGACAGGGGTTGGTGCAGTACTTC,CASSAGGGQGLVQYF
TRBV30,TRBJ1-5,-,-,TGTGCCTGGAGTGTAAGCCCCTCCAAGCCCCAGCATTTT,CAWSVSPSKPQHF
TRBV19,TRBJ1-3,TRBD1,-,TGTGCCGCCCGCCCACAGGGGACAAACACCATATATTTT,CAARPQGTNTIYF
TRBV9,TRBJ2-3,-,-,TGTGCCAGCAGCGACGCGGCCACAGATACGCAGTATTTT,CASSDAATDTQYF
TRBV7-2,TRBJ2-1,TRBD2,-,TGTGCCAGCAGCTTCCAAGCGGGAACAAACAATGAGCAGTTCTTC,CASSFQAGTNNEQFF
TRBV6-5,TRBJ2-2,-,-,TGTGCCAGCATTAGTCCCCTCGGCGGGGAGCTGTTTTTT,CASISPLGGELFF
TRBV5-4,TRBJ2-3,-,-,TGTGCCGGATGGGGCGGGGGCGATACGCAGTATTTT,CAGWGGGDTQYF
TRBV4-2,TRBJ2-3,TRBD1,-,TGTGCCAGCAGCCATACCGGGACAGGGACCAAGCTTTATACGCAGTATTTT,CASSHTGTGTKLYTQYF
TRBV7-9,TRBJ2-6,-,-,TGTGCCAGCAGCTCGGGACAAATCAACGTGCTGACTTTC,CASSSGQINVLTF
TRBV7-9,TRBJ2-7,TRBD2,-,TGTGCCAGCAGCCTCCTAAGGGAGGGCCTATGGCAGTACTTC,CASSLLREGLWQYF
TRBV7-2,TRBJ2-2,-,once,TGTGCCAGCAGCTCCGATCGGGACATCACCGGGGAGCTGTTTTTT,CASSSDRDITGELFF
TRBV6-5,TRBJ2-7,TRBD1,-,TGTGCCAGCAGCGCGGCAGGGGGCGCGACAGGGGAGCAGTACTTC,CASSAAGGATGEQYF
TRBV20-1,TRBJ1-2,-,-,TGCAGTGCTAGTAGAAGGGGCATCCCCCTGAGCTACACCTTC,CSASRRGIPLSYTF
TRBV6-1,TRBJ2-4,-,-,TGTGCCAGCAGTGAAGGACACCTGATAGCCAAAAACATTCAGTACTTC,CASSEGHLIAKNIQYF
TRBV5-6,TRBJ1-1,-,-,TGTGCCAGCAGCTTGGCATCCGAAGCTTTCTTT,CASSLASEAFF
TRBV19,TRBJ1-1,-,once,TGTGCCAGTAGTATGTTCAGGGGCACTGAAGCTTTCTTT,CASSMFRGTEAFF
TRBV11-1,TRBJ1-1,-,-,TGTGCCAGCAGTATGAGGTTGGGACAGAACACTGAAGCTTTCTTT,CASSMRLGQNTEAFF
TRBV2,TRBJ2-1,TRBD1,-,TGTGCCAGCAGAATGGTCGGGACAGTTGCCTACAATGAGCAGTTCTTC,CASRMVGTVAYNEQFF
TRBV27,TRBJ2-5,-,-,TGTGCCAGCAGTTTATCGGCGGGTGGTCGTTTCGGAGAGACCCAGTACTTC,CASSLSAGGRFGETQYF
TRBV12-5,TRBJ1-2,-,once,TGTGCTAGTGGTCCCGGACAGAATTATGGCTACACCTTC,CASGPGQNYGYTF
TRBV3-1/TRBV3-2,TRBJ2-3,-,few,TGTGCCAGCAGCCAAGTGTCGGGTGCTAGCACAGATACGCAGTATTTT,CASSQVSGASTDTQYF
TRBV27,TRBJ2-3,TRBD1,-,TGTGCCAGCAGTAGTCTGTCCGGGACAGGGATCCCAGATACGCAGTATTTT,CASSSLSGTGIPDTQYF
TRBV7-2,TRBJ2-7,-,-,TGTGCCAGCAGCACCGGGGACTACGAGCAGTACTTC,CASSTGDYEQYF
TRBV7-2,TRBJ1-1,-,-,TGTGCCAGCAGCTTAGTGGGCAGACCGAACACTGAAGCTTTCTTT,CASSLVGRPNTEAFF
TRBV19,TRBJ1-6,-,-,TGTGCCAGTAGTATAGATCGCGGAGAATCACCCCTCCACTTT,CASSIDRGESPLHF
TRBV7-2,TRBJ2-2,TRBD2,-,TGTGCCAGCAGCTTAGGAACTAGCGGGGGGGCCCCGACCGGGGAGCTGTTTTTT,CASSLGTSGGAPTGELFF